This T cell receptor (beta chain) came from a study of blood T cell repertoires in COVID-19. V was pared by 0 bases and J by 2 bases, with 7 bases between. CDR1 and CDR2 (germline): SGHKS, YYEKEE (reference sequence). This CDR3 spans 14 amino acids. Original methodology: Reference gene primer amplification gave estimated nucleated cell counts. Assay: immunoSEQ multiplex PCR; the TCRdb copy retains only in-frame clones and omits some. The DNA gave D and trimming, while V, J and clone size come from that table. In the table there are around 78,000 clones, just over 85% of which are singletons. The J gene is TRBJ2-3, the V gene TRBV5-5, with D hard to call. Sequencing was done on a sample of peripheral blood. The sequence was collected from a human donor in a cohort sampled during active COVID-19. The CDR3 sequence: CASSLDWFTDTQYF. CDR3 coding DNA: TGTGCCAGCAGCTTGGACTGGTTCACAGATACGCAGTATTTT. Full variable domain (missing parts from reference TRBV5-5 and TRBJ2-3): DAGVTQSPTHLIKTRGQQVTLRCSPISGHKSVSWYQQVLGQGPQFIFQYYEKEERGRGNFPDRFSARQFPNYSSELNVNALLLGDSALYLCASSLDWFTDTQYFGPGTRLTVL.